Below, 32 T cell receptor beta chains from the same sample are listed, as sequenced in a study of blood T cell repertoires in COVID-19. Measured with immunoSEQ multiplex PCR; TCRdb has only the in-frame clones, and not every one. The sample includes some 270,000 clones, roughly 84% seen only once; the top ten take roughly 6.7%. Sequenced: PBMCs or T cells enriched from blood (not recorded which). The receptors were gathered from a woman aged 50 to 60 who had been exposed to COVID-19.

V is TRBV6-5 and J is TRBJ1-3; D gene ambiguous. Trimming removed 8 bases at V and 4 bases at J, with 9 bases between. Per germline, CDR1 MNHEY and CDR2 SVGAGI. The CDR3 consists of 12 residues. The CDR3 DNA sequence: TGTGCCAGCTCCAGGCCGGGAAACACCATATATTTT. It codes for CASSRPGNTIYF.

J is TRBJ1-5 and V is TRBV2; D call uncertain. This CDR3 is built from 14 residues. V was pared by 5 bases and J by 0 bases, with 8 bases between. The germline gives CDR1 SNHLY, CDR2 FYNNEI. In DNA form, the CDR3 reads TGTGCCAGCAGTTGGGCCCTTAGCAATCAGCCCCAGCATTTT. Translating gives CASSWALSNQPQHF.

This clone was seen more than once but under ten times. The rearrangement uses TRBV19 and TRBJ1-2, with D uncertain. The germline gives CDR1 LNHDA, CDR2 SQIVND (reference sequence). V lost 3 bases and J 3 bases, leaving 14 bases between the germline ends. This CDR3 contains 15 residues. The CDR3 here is CASSIAPVGDYGYTF. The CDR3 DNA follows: TGTGCCAGTAGTATTGCGCCGGTCGGGGACTATGGCTACACCTTC.

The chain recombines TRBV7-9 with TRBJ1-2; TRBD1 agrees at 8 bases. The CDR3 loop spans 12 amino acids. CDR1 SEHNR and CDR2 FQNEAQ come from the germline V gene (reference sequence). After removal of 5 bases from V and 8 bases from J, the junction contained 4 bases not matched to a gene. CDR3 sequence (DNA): TGTGCCAGCAGCCCCAGGGGGCAAGGCTACACCTTC. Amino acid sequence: CASSPRGQGYTF.

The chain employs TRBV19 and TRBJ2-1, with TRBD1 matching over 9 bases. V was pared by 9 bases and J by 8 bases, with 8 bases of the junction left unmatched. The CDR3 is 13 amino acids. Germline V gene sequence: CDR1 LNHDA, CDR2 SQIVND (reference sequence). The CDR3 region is CASRDREAHEQFF. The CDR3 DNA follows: TGTGCCAGCCGGGACAGGGAAGCACATGAGCAGTTCTTC.

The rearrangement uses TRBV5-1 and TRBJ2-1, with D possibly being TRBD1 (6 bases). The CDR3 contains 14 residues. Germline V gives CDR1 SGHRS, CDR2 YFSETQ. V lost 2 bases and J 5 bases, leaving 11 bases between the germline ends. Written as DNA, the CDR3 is TGCGCCAGCAGCTTTGACAGGCAGAACAATGAGCAGTTCTTC. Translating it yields CASSFDRQNNEQFF. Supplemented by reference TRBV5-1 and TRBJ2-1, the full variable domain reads KAGVTQTPRYLIKTRGQQVTLSCSPISGHRSVSWYQQTPGQGLQFLFEYFSETQRNKGNFPGRFSGRQFSNSRSEMNVSTLELGDSALYLCASSFDRQNNEQFFGPGTRLTVL.

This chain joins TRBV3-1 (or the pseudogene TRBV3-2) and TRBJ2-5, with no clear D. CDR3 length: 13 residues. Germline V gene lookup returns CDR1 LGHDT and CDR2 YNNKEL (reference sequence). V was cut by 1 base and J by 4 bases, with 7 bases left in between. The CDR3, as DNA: TGTGCCAGCAGCCAAGGCGTATCAGAGACCCAGTACTTC. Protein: CASSQGVSETQYF.

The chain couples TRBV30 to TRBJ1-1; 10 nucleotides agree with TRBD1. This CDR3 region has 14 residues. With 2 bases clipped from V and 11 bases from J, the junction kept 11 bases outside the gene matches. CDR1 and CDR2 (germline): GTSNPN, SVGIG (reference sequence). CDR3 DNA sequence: TGTGCCTGGAGTCAAGGACAGGGGGAAATAAAGGCTTTCTTT. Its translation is CAWSQGQGEIKAFF.

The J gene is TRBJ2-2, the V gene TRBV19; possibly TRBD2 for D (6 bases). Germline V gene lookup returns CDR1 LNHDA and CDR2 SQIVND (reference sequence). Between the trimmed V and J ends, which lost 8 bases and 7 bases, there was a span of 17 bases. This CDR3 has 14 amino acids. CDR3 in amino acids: CASSSTSEGGELFF. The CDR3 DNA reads TGTGCCAGTTCCTCGACCTCGGAGGGCGGGGAGCTGTTTTTT.

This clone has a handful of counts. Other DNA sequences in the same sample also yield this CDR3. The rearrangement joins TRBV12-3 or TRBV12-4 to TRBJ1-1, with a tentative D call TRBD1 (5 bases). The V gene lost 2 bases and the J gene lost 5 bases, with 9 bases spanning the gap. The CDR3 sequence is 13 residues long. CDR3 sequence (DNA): TGTGCCAGCAGTTTACAGGGAAGGACTGAAGCTTTCTTT. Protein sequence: CASSLQGRTEAFF.

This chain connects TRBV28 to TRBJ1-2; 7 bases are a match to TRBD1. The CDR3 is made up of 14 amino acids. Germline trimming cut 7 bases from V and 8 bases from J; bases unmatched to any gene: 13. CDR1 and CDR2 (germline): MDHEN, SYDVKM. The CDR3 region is CASTPPRTGQGYTF. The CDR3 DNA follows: TGTGCCAGCACCCCCCCTAGGACAGGCCAAGGCTACACCTTC.

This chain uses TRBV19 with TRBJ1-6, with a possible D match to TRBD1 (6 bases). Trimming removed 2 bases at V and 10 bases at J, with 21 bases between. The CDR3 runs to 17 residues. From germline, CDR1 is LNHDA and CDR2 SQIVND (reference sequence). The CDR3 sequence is CASSIPPLGADGSPLHF. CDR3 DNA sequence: TGTGCCAGTAGTATACCCCCGCTGGGGGCGGATGGGTCACCCCTCCACTTT.

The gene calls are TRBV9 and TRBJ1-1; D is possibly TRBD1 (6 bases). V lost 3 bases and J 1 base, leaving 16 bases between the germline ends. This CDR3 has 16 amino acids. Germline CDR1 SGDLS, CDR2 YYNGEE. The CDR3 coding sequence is TGTGCCAGCAGCGCCCAAGCCGGGACACCGAACACTGAAGCTTTCTTT. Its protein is CASSAQAGTPNTEAFF.

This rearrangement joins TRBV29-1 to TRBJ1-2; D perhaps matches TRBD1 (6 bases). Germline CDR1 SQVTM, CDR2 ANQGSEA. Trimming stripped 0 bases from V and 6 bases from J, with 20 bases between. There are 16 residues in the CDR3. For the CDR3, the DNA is TGCAGCGTTGAAGACCCACGGACAGCCCAGGAGAATGGCTACACCTTC. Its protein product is CSVEDPRTAQENGYTF.

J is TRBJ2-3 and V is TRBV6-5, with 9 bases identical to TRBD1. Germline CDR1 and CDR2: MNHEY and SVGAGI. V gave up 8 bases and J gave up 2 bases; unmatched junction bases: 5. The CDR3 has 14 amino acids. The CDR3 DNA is TGTGCCAGCTCATACAGGGGGCTCACAGATACGCAGTATTTT. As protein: CASSYRGLTDTQYF.

The CDR3 reads CASSLPSGSPLHF. The DNA for the CDR3 is TGTGCCAGCAGCCTACCGTCCGGTTCACCCCTCCACTTT. The V gene is TRBV21-1, the J gene TRBJ1-6. TRBV21-1 is noted as a pseudogene. This CDR3 contains 13 residues.

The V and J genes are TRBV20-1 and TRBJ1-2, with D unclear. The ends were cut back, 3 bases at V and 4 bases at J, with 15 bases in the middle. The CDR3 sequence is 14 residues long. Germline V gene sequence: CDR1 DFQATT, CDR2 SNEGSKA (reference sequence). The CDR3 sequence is CSASRPTPLYGYTF. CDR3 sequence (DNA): TGCAGTGCTAGTCGCCCTACCCCCCTCTATGGCTACACCTTC.

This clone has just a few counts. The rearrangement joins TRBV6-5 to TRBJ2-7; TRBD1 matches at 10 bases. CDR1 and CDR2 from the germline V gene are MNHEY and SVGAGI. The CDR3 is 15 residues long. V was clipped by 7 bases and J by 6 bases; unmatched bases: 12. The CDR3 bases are TGTGCCAGCAATGTCGACAGGGGGCCGATTACCGAGCAGTACTTC. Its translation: CASNVDRGPITEQYF.

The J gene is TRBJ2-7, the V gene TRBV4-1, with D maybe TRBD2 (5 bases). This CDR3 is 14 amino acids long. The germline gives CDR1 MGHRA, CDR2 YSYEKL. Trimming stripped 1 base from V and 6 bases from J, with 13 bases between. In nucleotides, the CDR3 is TGCGCCAGCAGCCAAGTCCGGGGAAAGCGCGAGCAGTACTTC. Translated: CASSQVRGKREQYF.

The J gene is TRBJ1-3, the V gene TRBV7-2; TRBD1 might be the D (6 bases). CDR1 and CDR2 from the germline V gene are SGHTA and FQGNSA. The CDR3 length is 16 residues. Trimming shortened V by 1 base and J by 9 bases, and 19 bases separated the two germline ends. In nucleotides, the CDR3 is TGTGCCAGCAGCTTAGAGGGCAGGGGATTCGGTGGCACCATATATTTT. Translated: CASSLEGRGFGGTIYF. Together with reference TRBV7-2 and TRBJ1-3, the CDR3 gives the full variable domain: GAGVSQSPSNKVTEKGKDVELRCDPISGHTALYWYRQSLGQGLEFLIYFQGNSAPDKSGLPSDRFSAERTGGSVSTLTIQRTQQEDSAVYLCASSLEGRGFGGTIYFGEGSWLTVV.

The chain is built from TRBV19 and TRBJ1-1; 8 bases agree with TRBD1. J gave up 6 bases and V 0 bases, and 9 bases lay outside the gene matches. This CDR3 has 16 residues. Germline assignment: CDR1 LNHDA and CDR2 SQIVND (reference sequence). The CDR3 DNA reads TGTGCCAGTAGTATAGAGGCAGGGGGCGGGAGCGCTGAAGCTTTCTTT. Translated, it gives CASSIEAGGGSAEAFF. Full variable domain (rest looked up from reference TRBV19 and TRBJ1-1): DGGITQSPKYLFRKEGQNVTLSCEQNLNHDAMYWYRQDPGQGLRLIYYSQIVNDFQKGDIAEGYSVSREKKESFPLTVTSAQKNPTAFYLCASSIEAGGGSAEAFFGQGTRLTVV.

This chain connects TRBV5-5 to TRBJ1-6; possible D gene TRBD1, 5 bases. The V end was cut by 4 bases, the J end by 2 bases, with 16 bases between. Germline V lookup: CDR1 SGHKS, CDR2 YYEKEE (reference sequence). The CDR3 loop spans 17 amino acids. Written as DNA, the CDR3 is TGTGCCAGCAGCCAAATCCCCGGAGGGGCCTATAATTCACCCCTCCACTTT. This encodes CASSQIPGGAYNSPLHF.

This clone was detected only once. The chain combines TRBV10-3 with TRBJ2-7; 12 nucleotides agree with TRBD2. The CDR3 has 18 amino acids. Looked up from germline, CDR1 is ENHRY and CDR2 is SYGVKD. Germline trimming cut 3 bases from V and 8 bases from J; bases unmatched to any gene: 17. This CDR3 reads CAISDRELAGGFIRKQYF. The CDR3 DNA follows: TGTGCCATCAGTGACAGGGAACTAGCGGGGGGCTTCATACGTAAGCAGTACTTC.

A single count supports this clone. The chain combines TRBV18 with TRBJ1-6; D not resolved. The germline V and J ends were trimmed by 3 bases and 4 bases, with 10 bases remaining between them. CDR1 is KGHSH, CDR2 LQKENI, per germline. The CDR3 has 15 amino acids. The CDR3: CASSPTGSYNSPLHF. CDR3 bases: TGTGCCAGCTCACCTACCGGGTCTTATAATTCACCCCTCCACTTT.

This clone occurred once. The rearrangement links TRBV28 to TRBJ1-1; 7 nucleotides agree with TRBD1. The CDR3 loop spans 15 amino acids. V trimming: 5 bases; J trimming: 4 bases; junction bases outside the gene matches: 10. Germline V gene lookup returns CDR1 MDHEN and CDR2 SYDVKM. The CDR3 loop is CASSLDGAGGTEAFF. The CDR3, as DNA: TGTGCCAGCAGTCTCGATGGGGCAGGGGGCACTGAAGCTTTCTTT.

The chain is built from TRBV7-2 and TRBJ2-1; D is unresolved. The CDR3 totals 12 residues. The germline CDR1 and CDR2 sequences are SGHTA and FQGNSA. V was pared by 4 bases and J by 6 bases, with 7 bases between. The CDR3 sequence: CASSYSGNEQFF. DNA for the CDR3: TGTGCCAGCAGCTATAGTGGCAATGAGCAGTTCTTC.

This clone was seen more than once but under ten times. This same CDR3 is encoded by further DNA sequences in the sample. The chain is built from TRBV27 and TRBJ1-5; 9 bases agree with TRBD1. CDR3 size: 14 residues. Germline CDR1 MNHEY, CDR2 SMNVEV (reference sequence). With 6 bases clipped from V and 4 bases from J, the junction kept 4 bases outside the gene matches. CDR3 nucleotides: TGTGCCAGCAGGCCCGACAGGGGGAATCAGCCCCAGCATTTT. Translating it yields CASRPDRGNQPQHF.

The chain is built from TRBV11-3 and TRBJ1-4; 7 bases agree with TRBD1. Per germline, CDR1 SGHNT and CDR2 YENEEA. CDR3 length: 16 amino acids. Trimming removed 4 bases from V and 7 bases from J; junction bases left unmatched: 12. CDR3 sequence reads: CASSSVRQGLGEKLFF. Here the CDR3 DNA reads TGTGCCAGCAGCTCGGTACGACAGGGATTAGGTGAAAAACTGTTTTTT.

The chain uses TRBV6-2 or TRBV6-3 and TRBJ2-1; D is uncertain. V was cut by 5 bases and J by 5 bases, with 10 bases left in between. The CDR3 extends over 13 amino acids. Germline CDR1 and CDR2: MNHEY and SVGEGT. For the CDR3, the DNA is TGTGCCAGCAGTCCAGACTGGCACAATGAGCAGTTCTTC. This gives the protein CASSPDWHNEQFF.

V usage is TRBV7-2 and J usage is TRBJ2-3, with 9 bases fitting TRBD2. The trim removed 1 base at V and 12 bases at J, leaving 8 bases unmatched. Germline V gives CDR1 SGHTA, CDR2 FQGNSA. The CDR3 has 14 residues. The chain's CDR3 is CASSLESAGGRQYF. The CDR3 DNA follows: TGTGCCAGCAGCTTAGAGAGTGCGGGGGGGCGTCAGTATTTT.

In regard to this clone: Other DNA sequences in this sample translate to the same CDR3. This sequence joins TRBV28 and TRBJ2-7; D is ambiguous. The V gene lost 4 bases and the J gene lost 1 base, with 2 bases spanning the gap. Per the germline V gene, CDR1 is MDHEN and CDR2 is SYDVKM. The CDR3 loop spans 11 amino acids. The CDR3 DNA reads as TGTGCCAGCAGTTCATCCTACGAGCAGTACTTC. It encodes CASSSSYEQYF.

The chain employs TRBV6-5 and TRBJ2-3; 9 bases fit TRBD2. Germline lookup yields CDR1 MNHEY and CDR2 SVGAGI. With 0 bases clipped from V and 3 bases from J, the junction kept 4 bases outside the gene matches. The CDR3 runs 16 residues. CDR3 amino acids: CASSYSPGLATDTQYF. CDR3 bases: TGTGCCAGCAGTTACTCCCCGGGACTAGCAACAGATACGCAGTATTTT.